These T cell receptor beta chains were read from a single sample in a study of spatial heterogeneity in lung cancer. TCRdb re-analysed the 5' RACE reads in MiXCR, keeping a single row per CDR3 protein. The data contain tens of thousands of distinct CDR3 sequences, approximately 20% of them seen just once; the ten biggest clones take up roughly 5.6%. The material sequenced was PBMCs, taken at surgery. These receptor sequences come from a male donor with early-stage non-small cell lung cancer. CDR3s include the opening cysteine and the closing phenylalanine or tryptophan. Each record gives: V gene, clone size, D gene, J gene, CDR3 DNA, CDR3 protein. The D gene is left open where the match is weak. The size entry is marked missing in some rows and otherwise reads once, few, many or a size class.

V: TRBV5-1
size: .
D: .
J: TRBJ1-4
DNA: TGCGCCAGCAGCTTGGGTGGACAGACTAATGAAAAACTGTTTTTT
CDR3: CASSLGGQTNEKLFF

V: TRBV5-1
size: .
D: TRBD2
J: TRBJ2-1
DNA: TGCGCCAGCAGCCCTAGCGGGAGGGCCGAATTAGGTGAGCAGTTCTTC
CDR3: CASSPSGRAELGEQFF

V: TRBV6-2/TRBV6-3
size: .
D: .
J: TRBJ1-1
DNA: TGTGCCACTTGGACAGTCAACACTGAAGCTTTCTTT
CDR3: CATWTVNTEAFF

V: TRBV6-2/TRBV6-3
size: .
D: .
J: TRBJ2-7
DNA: TGTGCCAGCAGCTTGACTTTCTACGAGCAGTACTTC
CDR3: CASSLTFYEQYF

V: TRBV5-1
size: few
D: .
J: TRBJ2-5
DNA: TGCGCCAGCAGCTTGAACAGGGACGAGACCCAGTACTTC
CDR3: CASSLNRDETQYF

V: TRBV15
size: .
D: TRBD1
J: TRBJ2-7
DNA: TGTGCCACCAGCAGGACCGGAACAGGGGTGGAGCAGTACTTC
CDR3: CATSRTGTGVEQYF

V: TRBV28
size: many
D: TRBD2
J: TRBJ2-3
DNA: TGTGCCGCATCGGGAGCGGGAGTGGGCACAGATACGCAGTATTTT
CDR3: CAASGAGVGTDTQYF

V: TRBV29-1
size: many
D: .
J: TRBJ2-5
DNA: TGCAGCGTTTCTCAAGAGACCCAGTACTTC
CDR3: CSVSQETQYF

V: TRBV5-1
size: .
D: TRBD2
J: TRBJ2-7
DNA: TGCGCCAGCAGCTTGGTCGGGGGGACCTACGAGCAGTACTTC
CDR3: CASSLVGGTYEQYF

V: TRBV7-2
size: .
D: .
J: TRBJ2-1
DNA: TGTGCCAGCAGCTTATTTGCAGGGACCAATGAGCAGTTCTTC
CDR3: CASSLFAGTNEQFF

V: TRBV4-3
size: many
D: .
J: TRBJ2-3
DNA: TGCGCCAGCAGCCAAGATTTCACAGATACGCAGTATTTT
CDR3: CASSQDFTDTQYF

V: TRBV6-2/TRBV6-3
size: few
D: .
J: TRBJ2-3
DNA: TGTGCCAGCAGACCACGTCGGGGGGCTTCAACAGATACGCAGTATTTT
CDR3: CASRPRRGASTDTQYF

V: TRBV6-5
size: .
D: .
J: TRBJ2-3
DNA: TGTGCCAGCACAGGGGACTACACAGATACGCAGTATTTT
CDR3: CASTGDYTDTQYF

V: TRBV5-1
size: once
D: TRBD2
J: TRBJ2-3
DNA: TGCGCCAGCAGTTGGGGCGCCGGCGGGAGTTCAGATACGCAGTATTTT
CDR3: CASSWGAGGSSDTQYF

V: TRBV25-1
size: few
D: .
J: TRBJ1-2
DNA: TGTGCCAGCAGTAGGGGCTATGGCTACACCTTC
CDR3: CASSRGYGYTF

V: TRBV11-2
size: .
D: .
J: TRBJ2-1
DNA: TGTGCCAGCAGTTCGCCCCCGGGTGAGCAGTTCTTC
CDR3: CASSSPPGEQFF

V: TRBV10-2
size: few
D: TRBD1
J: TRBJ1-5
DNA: TGCGCCAGCAGTGCGGCAGGGGGTGATTATCAGCCCCAGCATTTT
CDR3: CASSAAGGDYQPQHF

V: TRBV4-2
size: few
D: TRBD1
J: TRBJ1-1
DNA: TGTGCCAGCAGCCAAGAGACAGGGGGGGCTGAAGCTTTCTTT
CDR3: CASSQETGGAEAFF

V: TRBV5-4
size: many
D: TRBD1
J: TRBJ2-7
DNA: TGTGCCAGCAGCGGAGGACAGGGGACTGACTACGAGCAGTACTTC
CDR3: CASSGGQGTDYEQYF

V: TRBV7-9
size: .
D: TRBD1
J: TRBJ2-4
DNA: TGTGCCAGCAGCTTCACAGGGGGTACAAACATTCAGTACTTC
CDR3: CASSFTGGTNIQYF

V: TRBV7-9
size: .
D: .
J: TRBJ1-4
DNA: TGTGCCAGCAGCTTCTCAGGGCCAAATGAAAAACTGTTTTTT
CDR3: CASSFSGPNEKLFF

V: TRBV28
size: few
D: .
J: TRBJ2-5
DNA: TGTGCCAGCAGTTTGGCAGGGTCAGAGACCCAGTACTTC
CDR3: CASSLAGSETQYF

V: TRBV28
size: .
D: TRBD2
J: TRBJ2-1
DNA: TGTGCCAGCAGTTTGGAGCGGGAGGGGACTGAGCAGTTCTTC
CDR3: CASSLEREGTEQFF

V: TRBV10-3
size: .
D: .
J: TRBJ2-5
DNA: TGTGCCATCAGTCCTAGGGGCGAAGAGACCCAGTACTTC
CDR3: CAISPRGEETQYF